Presented here are 32 T cell receptor beta chains from one specimen sequenced in a study of shared clonotypes between healthy human individuals. Data came from immunoSEQ multiplex PCR; TCRdb stores just in-frame clones and leaves some out. The table lists a few hundred thousand clones, roughly 97% of them singletons. The sample was naive CD4+ T cells sorted from blood. Specified subset: CD45RA+ positively selected. The receptor source for this set is a woman between 25 and 40 years old in good health.

This clone appeared a single time. The V and J genes are TRBV6-6 and TRBJ2-4; D is possibly TRBD2 (5 bases). The length of the CDR3 is 16 residues. From germline, CDR1 is MNHNY and CDR2 SVGAGI (reference sequence). Trimming pared 6 bases from V and 1 base from J, leaving 16 bases between. The CDR3 protein is CASSPPPWRAKNIQYF. CDR3 DNA: TGTGCCAGCAGCCCACCCCCTTGGAGGGCCAAAAACATTCAGTACTTC.

The rearrangement uses TRBV28 and TRBJ2-1, with 10 bases lining up with TRBD2. The germline V gene encodes CDR1 MDHEN and CDR2 SYDVKM. Losses at the gene ends were 6 bases for V and 2 bases for J; bases not matched to a gene: 4. The CDR3 consists of 15 residues. The CDR3 loop is CASRRTSGTYNEQFF. DNA of the CDR3: TGTGCCAGCAGACGGACTAGCGGTACCTACAATGAGCAGTTCTTC.

The chain is built from TRBV11-3 and TRBJ2-5, with D unclear. Trimming stripped 0 bases from V and 5 bases from J, with 13 bases between. CDR3 length: 15 residues. In germline, CDR1 is SGHNT, CDR2 YENEEA. CDR3 in DNA: TGTGCCAGCAGCTTAGAACGGTACGGGCGTGAGACCCAGTACTTC. Its protein is CASSLERYGRETQYF.

The chain uses TRBV28 and TRBJ2-7; D perhaps matches TRBD2 (5 bases). This CDR3 spans 15 amino acids. V lost 1 base and J 3 bases, leaving 13 bases between the germline ends. Germline V gene data show CDR1 as MDHEN and CDR2 as SYDVKM. CDR3 amino acids: CASSLFSATYYEQYF. DNA for the CDR3: TGTGCCAGCAGTTTATTTAGCGCGACTTACTACGAGCAGTACTTC.

In its sample, this clone was seen once. V gene TRBV18 combines with J gene TRBJ1-3, with 7 bases fitting TRBD1. The CDR3 totals 18 residues. V dropped 2 bases and J dropped 0; count of bases not matched to a gene: 10. The germline gives CDR1 KGHSH, CDR2 LQKENI. Here the CDR3 DNA reads TGTGCCAGCTCACCAGTTCTTTCGGGACAGATCTCTGGAAACACCATATATTTT. It encodes CASSPVLSGQISGNTIYF.

This clone was detected once. The chain combines TRBV18 with TRBJ1-1; 7 nucleotides match TRBD1. The J segment lost 11 bases and the V segment lost 0 bases, leaving 3 bases of the junction unmatched. Germline CDR1 KGHSH, CDR2 LQKENI. The CDR3 totals 12 residues. The CDR3 DNA reads as TGTGCCAGCTCACCACCACAGGGGAAGGCTTTCTTT. Protein product: CASSPPQGKAFF.

The chain uses TRBV27 and TRBJ2-3; 8 bases agree with TRBD2. After removal of 2 bases from V and 2 bases from J, the junction contained 6 bases not matched to a gene. Germline CDR1 reads MNHEY; CDR2 reads SMNVEV (reference sequence). There are 16 residues in the CDR3. The CDR3: CASSLEGTSFTDTQYF. As DNA, the CDR3 is TGTGCCAGCAGTTTAGAAGGGACTAGTTTCACAGATACGCAGTATTTT.

The gene calls are TRBV12-5 and TRBJ1-1; weak D call: TRBD1 (5 bases). This CDR3 has 13 amino acids. In germline, CDR1 is LGHNT, CDR2 FRNRAP. V was cut by 3 bases and J by 4 bases, with 9 bases left in between. CDR3 nucleotide sequence: TGTGCTAGTGGTTTTCAGGGTGGCACTGAAGCTTTCTTT. This translates into CASGFQGGTEAFF.

V usage is TRBV6-1 and J usage is TRBJ2-1; 10 bases agree with TRBD2. CDR1 MNHNS and CDR2 SASEGT come from the germline V gene. The CDR3 totals 17 residues. Trimming cost V 4 bases and J 5 bases; bases outside gene matches: 11. Written as DNA, the CDR3 is TGTGCCAGCAGTGCCTCCCGGAGGACTAGCGGAGACAATGAGCAGTTCTTC. Translated, it gives CASSASRRTSGDNEQFF.

The V call is TRBV27, the J call TRBJ2-7, with 13 bases fitting TRBD2. CDR1 MNHEY and CDR2 SMNVEV come from the germline V gene (reference sequence). V lost 8 bases to trimming and J lost 3 bases; unmatched junction nucleotides: 4. The CDR3 covers 14 residues. The CDR3 protein is CASGTSGANYEQYF. The CDR3 DNA sequence: TGTGCCAGCGGGACTAGCGGGGCTAACTACGAGCAGTACTTC.

The V call is TRBV19, the J call TRBJ2-5; 8 bases map to TRBD2. The CDR3 is 14 residues long. The germline V gene encodes CDR1 LNHDA and CDR2 SQIVND (reference sequence). V trimming: 5 bases; J trimming: 4 bases; junction bases outside the gene matches: 6. CDR3 amino acids: CASSLSGSGETQYF. The CDR3 bases are TGTGCCAGTAGTCTGAGCGGGAGCGGAGAGACCCAGTACTTC.

V gene TRBV10-3 combines with J gene TRBJ2-5; D remains ambiguous. The DNA end is more similar to TRBJ2-7, so the J call may be wrong. Germline V gene data show CDR1 as ENHRY and CDR2 as SYGVKD. This CDR3 has 12 residues. The CDR3 here is CASSRGNYEQYF. In DNA form, the CDR3 reads TGTGCCTCTTCCCGCGGAAACTACGAGCAGTACTTC.

This clone was seen only once. The chain has TRBV7-8 and TRBJ1-5; D may be TRBD1 (5 bases). V gave up 2 bases and J gave up 10 bases, with 18 bases separating them. This CDR3 is 15 amino acids long. Germline CDR1 is SGHVS and CDR2 is FQNEAQ. This CDR3 reads CASSLSVDTGLPQHF. CDR3 nucleotides: TGTGCCAGCAGCTTATCAGTCGATACAGGTTTACCCCAGCATTTT.

The chain uses TRBV28 and TRBJ2-7; D is possibly TRBD1 or TRBD2 (5 bases each). Germline-derived CDR1 and CDR2 are MDHEN and SYDVKM. Deletions cut 6 bases from V and 6 bases from J, with 18 bases between. The length of the CDR3 is 14 residues. CDR3 bases: TGTGCCAGCAGCGGGACCGCGAGACTCGGCGAGCAGTACTTC. The encoded protein is CASSGTARLGEQYF.

The V call is TRBV6-5, the J call TRBJ2-7; 9 bases are shared with TRBD1. The junction had 3 bases not matched to a gene; V was cut back by 5 bases and J by 1 base. The germline V gene has CDR1 MNHEY and CDR2 SVGAGI. The CDR3 is made up of 14 amino acids. This CDR3 reads CASSRGQGSYEQYF. The CDR3 DNA follows: TGTGCCAGCAGTAGGGGACAGGGATCCTACGAGCAGTACTTC.

The chain employs TRBV29-1 and TRBJ2-1; a weak D match, TRBD2 (6 bases). Per germline, CDR1 SQVTM and CDR2 ANQGSEA. Trimming pared 7 bases from V and 0 bases from J, leaving 13 bases between. The CDR3 runs to 14 residues. CDR3 residues: CSALAESSYNEQFF. The CDR3 nucleotides are TGCAGCGCCTTAGCGGAGAGCTCCTACAATGAGCAGTTCTTC.

The CDR3 region is CASSQRGWGENNQPQHF. The CDR3 nucleotides are TGCGCCAGCAGCCAAAGGGGGTGGGGTGAGAACAATCAGCCCCAGCATTTT. This sequence joins TRBV4-1 and TRBJ1-5; tentative D call: TRBD1 (6 bases). CDR3 length equals 17 residues. V lost 2 bases to trimming and J lost 3 bases, with 17 bases between them. Germline CDR1 and CDR2: MGHRA and YSYEKL.

The J gene is TRBJ1-5, the V gene TRBV2, with D uncertain. Per the germline V gene, CDR1 is SNHLY and CDR2 is FYNNEI. The CDR3 loop spans 12 amino acids. V was pared by 6 bases and J by 3 bases, with 6 bases between. In DNA, the CDR3 is TGTGCCAGCAGCGAATACAATCAGCCCCAGCATTTT. This translates into CASSEYNQPQHF.

The J gene is TRBJ2-7, the V gene TRBV14; 11 bases agree with TRBD1. Germline V lookup: CDR1 SGHDN, CDR2 FVKESK. V shed 5 bases and J 0 bases; nucleotides not matched to a gene: 15. The CDR3 has 19 amino acids. CDR3 amino acids: CASSKWTGGESALSYEQYF. CDR3 coding DNA: TGTGCCAGCAGCAAATGGACAGGGGGCGAGTCGGCGCTCTCCTACGAGCAGTACTTC.

This rearrangement joins TRBV29-1 to TRBJ2-1, with a possible D match to TRBD2 (5 bases). CDR3 length: 13 residues. V lost 4 bases to trimming and J lost 9 bases, with 16 bases between them. The germline V gene has CDR1 SQVTM and CDR2 ANQGSEA. CDR3 nucleotides: TGCAGCGTTGTACCACGGCATGCGGGTGAGCAGTTCTTC. It translates to CSVVPRHAGEQFF.

The J gene is TRBJ2-7, the V gene TRBV5-1; 7 bases align to TRBD2. V gave up 0 bases and J gave up 7 bases; unmatched junction bases: 7. The CDR3 runs 14 residues. CDR1 is SGHRS and CDR2 is YFSETQ in the germline V gene. For the CDR3, the DNA is TGCGCCAGCAGCTTGGCCGGGAGGCCCTGGGAGCAGTACTTC. It encodes CASSLAGRPWEQYF.

This clone was recorded only once. The chain uses TRBV18 and TRBJ2-6; D might be TRBD1 (6 bases). Germline loops: CDR1 KGHSH, CDR2 LQKENI. CDR3 size: 18 residues. V lost 3 bases, J lost 2 bases, and 17 bases lay in between. The CDR3, as DNA: TGTGCCAGCTCACCTGGGGACAATATCCTACCTGGGGCCAACGTCCTGACTTTC. It is translated as CASSPGDNILPGANVLTF.

The rearrangement links TRBV5-1 to TRBJ2-3; D remains ambiguous. The length of the CDR3 is 15 residues. The germline gives CDR1 SGHRS, CDR2 YFSETQ. The germline V and J ends were trimmed by 0 bases and 2 bases, with 10 bases remaining between them. The CDR3 is CASSLVGYDTDTQYF. The CDR3 DNA follows: TGCGCCAGCAGCTTGGTCGGGTATGACACAGATACGCAGTATTTT. The variable domain in full, with the rest retrieved from reference TRBV5-1 and TRBJ2-3, is KAGVTQTPRYLIKTRGQQVTLSCSPISGHRSVSWYQQTPGQGLQFLFEYFSETQRNKGNFPGRFSGRQFSNSRSEMNVSTLELGDSALYLCASSLVGYDTDTQYFGPGTRLTVL.

V is TRBV7-2 and J is TRBJ1-2; D is undetermined. The CDR3 extends over 12 amino acids. Trimming removed 6 bases at V and 8 bases at J, with 13 bases between. From germline, CDR1 is SGHTA and CDR2 FQGNSA. The CDR3 reads CASSPRVRGYTF. The CDR3 DNA sequence: TGTGCCAGCAGTCCACGGGTGCGAGGCTACACCTTC.

This chain connects TRBV5-1 to TRBJ2-3; D may be TRBD2 (6 bases). The CDR3 length is 14 residues. CDR1 and CDR2 (germline): SGHRS, YFSETQ. V was cut by 5 bases and J by 2 bases, with 12 bases left in between. Here the CDR3 reads CASRSGLNTDTQYF. CDR3 nucleotide sequence: TGCGCCAGCAGGTCGGGACTTAACACAGATACGCAGTATTTT.

This clone was recorded only once. The rearrangement joins TRBV1 to TRBJ2-1; the table calls TRBD1, which could not be checked here. TRBV1 is designated a pseudogene. The CDR3 is 19 amino acids. The CDR3 DNA reads TGCACCAGCAGCAAGGGACAGGGGGGAAACGGGACCTCCTACAATGAGCAGTTCTTC. Translated: CTSSKGQGGNGTSYNEQFF.

This chain connects TRBV23-1 to TRBJ2-1; 13 positions match TRBD2. TRBV23-1 falls under the ORF class, with uncertain function. CDR3 length: 14 amino acids. The V and J ends lost 0 bases and 10 bases, in that order; junction bases with no gene match: 0. This chain's CDR3 is CASSQSTSGREQFF. The DNA for the CDR3 is TGCGCCAGCAGTCAATCGACTAGCGGGAGGGAGCAGTTCTTC.

The chain combines TRBV6-6 with TRBJ1-2; D call uncertain. The length of the CDR3 is 13 residues. The germline gives CDR1 MNHNY, CDR2 SVGAGI (reference sequence). The V gene lost 2 bases and the J gene lost 6 bases, with 10 bases spanning the gap. Written as DNA, the CDR3 is TGTGCCAGCAGTTACACGATCGGAGATGGCTACACCTTC. This gives the protein CASSYTIGDGYTF.

J is TRBJ2-5 and V is TRBV10-2, with 7 nucleotides matching TRBD2. In germline, CDR1 is WSHSY, CDR2 SAAADI. The CDR3 spans 13 residues. Unmatched junction bases numbered 3, after V lost 4 bases and J lost 4 bases. The DNA for the CDR3 is TGCGCCAGCAGTGCCGGGGAGGGAGAGACCCAGTACTTC. Protein sequence: CASSAGEGETQYF.

Only one count was recorded for this clone. J is TRBJ2-1 and V is TRBV28; perhaps D is TRBD1 or TRBD2 (6 bases each). This CDR3 contains 14 residues. V gave up 5 bases and J gave up 12 bases, with 20 bases separating them. In germline, CDR1 is MDHEN, CDR2 SYDVKM. The CDR3 reads CASSPPPGALAQFF. The CDR3 region has the DNA TGTGCCAGCAGTCCACCACCGGGGGCGCTAGCGCAGTTCTTC.

This clone was seen only once. This rearrangement joins TRBV6-1 to TRBJ2-3; tentatively, D is TRBD1 (6 bases). The CDR3 length is 14 residues. The V and J ends lost 5 bases and 2 bases respectively, with 11 bases between them. CDR1 is MNHNS and CDR2 is SASEGT in the germline V gene. The CDR3: CASSRTETTDTQYF. CDR3 nucleotides: TGTGCCAGCAGTAGGACAGAAACCACAGATACGCAGTATTTT.

The chain employs TRBV7-2 and TRBJ1-2; D may be TRBD1 (5 bases). This CDR3 is 16 amino acids long. CDR1 and CDR2 from the germline V gene are SGHTA and FQGNSA. V was cut by 0 bases and J by 6 bases, with 17 bases left in between. In nucleotides, the CDR3 is TGTGCCAGCAGCTTAGCCGCAGGGATACCTGTCGATGGCTACACCTTC. It specifies CASSLAAGIPVDGYTF.